The clone carrying this TCR beta chain was seen at least ten times. Authors of the study amplified TCR beta CDR3 regions from RNA transcripts. First-round RT-PCR targeting the TCR CDR3 was performed with the HTBI primer set. Each CDR3 protein gets one entry after TCRdb re-called the multiplex PCR reads with MiXCR. The profile shows approximately 520,000 distinct CDR3 sequences, less than 25% of them singletons. The data stem from a study of T cells in Graves' hyperthyroidism and ophthalmopathy. Sequencing was performed on blood. This clonotype was obtained from a woman between 25 and 40 years old with Graves' ophthalmopathy.

CDR3 in DNA: TGTGCCAGCACTCGGGAAGATGGAAACACCATATATTTT. Translated: CASTREDGNTIYF. The gene calls are TRBV28 and TRBJ1-3; no clear D. Germline CDR1 and CDR2: MDHEN and SYDVKM. The CDR3 consists of 13 residues. Trimming left V 7 bases short and J 3 bases short, with 10 bases between.